These 14 T cell receptor beta chains came from one sample sequenced in a study of shared clonotypes between healthy human individuals. Method: immunoSEQ multiplex PCR; TCRdb's copy keeps in-frame clones and lacks some. In the table there are roughly 170,000 clones, about 68% of which are singletons. The sample taken for sequencing was memory CD4+ T cells sorted from blood. The subset denotes: CD45RA-negative fraction. Every receptor here comes from a man under 40 in good health.

The table lists this clone with a few counts. The chain is built from TRBV6-1 and TRBJ2-1, with TRBD2 matching over 10 bases. The CDR3 runs 15 residues. V lost 2 bases to trimming and J lost 6 bases; unmatched junction nucleotides: 4. The germline V gene encodes CDR1 MNHNS and CDR2 SASEGT. The CDR3: CASSEMIAGGNEQFF. CDR3 sequence (DNA): TGTGCCAGCAGTGAAATGATAGCGGGAGGCAATGAGCAGTTCTTC.

The rearrangement links TRBV7-3 to TRBJ2-1, with 12 nucleotides matching TRBD2. The germline gives CDR1 SGHTA, CDR2 FQGTGA. The V gene end was trimmed by 5 bases and the J gene end by 5 bases; junction bases not matched to a gene: 4. The CDR3 contains 15 residues. The CDR3 is CASSNGLAGNNEQFF. The DNA of the CDR3 is TGTGCCAGCAGCAATGGACTAGCGGGAAACAATGAGCAGTTCTTC.

The V gene is TRBV14, the J gene TRBJ1-3; D gene unclear. The CDR3 is 17 amino acids. V lost 0 bases and J lost 0, with 12 bases in between. CDR1 is SGHDN, CDR2 FVKESK, per germline. CDR3 region: CASSQDTGRFSGNTIYF. In DNA, the CDR3 is TGTGCCAGCAGCCAAGATACGGGTCGCTTCTCTGGAAACACCATATATTTT. Full variable domain (remainder filled in from reference TRBV14 and TRBJ1-3): EAGVTQFPSHSVIEKGQTVTLRCDPISGHDNLYWYRRVMGKEIKFLLHFVKESKQDESGMPNNRFLAERTGGTYSTLKVQPAELEDSGVYFCASSQDTGRFSGNTIYFGEGSWLTVV.

The V and J genes are TRBV10-3 and TRBJ2-5; 16 bases match TRBD2. With 3 bases clipped from V and 5 bases from J, the junction kept 3 bases outside the gene matches. Germline V gene data show CDR1 as ENHRY and CDR2 as SYGVKD. The CDR3 spans 16 residues. CDR3 nucleotides: TGTGCCATCAGTGATCAGGGACTAGCGGGAGGGGAGACCCAGTACTTC. Its protein is CAISDQGLAGGETQYF.

The V call is TRBV9, the J call TRBJ1-2; 9 bases agree with TRBD1. There are 17 residues in the CDR3. CDR1 and CDR2 from the germline V gene are SGDLS and YYNGEE. Trimming at V came to 0 bases and at J to 7 bases, leaving 13 bases not matched to a gene. In DNA form, the CDR3 reads TGTGCCAGCAGCGTAGCGGCTGCGCCGGGACAGGGTGTTGGCTACACCTTC. Its protein product is CASSVAAAPGQGVGYTF. The full variable domain, rest sourced from reference TRBV9 and TRBJ1-2, is DSGVTQTPKHLITATGQRVTLRCSPRSGDLSVYWYQQSLDQGLQFLIQYYNGEERAKGNILERFSAQQFPDLHSELNLSSLELGDSALYFCASSVAAAPGQGVGYTFGSGTRLTVV.

This chain connects TRBV7-2 to TRBJ1-4; D not certain. Germline loops: CDR1 SGHTA, CDR2 FQGNSA. This CDR3 has 14 residues. V lost 1 base to trimming and J lost 0 bases, with 3 bases between them. The DNA of the CDR3 is TGTGCCAGCAGCTTAGAAGCAACTAATGAAAAACTGTTTTTT. Translated: CASSLEATNEKLFF.

The rearrangement links TRBV6-5 to TRBJ2-7; tentatively, D is TRBD1 or TRBD2 (6 bases each). V lost 5 bases and J lost 3, with 17 bases in between. The CDR3 consists of 15 residues. CDR1 is MNHEY and CDR2 is SVGAGI in the germline V gene. The CDR3 DNA reads as TGTGCCAGCAGTCGAGGAGGGGGTATGGGCTACGAGCAGTACTTC. Protein product: CASSRGGGMGYEQYF.

This clone was counted once. This chain links TRBV19 with TRBJ2-2; 12 bases fit TRBD1. The CDR3 runs 15 residues. Trimming removed 4 bases from V and 7 bases from J; junction bases left unmatched: 4. The germline CDR1 and CDR2 sequences are LNHDA and SQIVND (reference sequence). CDR3 loop: CASSTGQGASGELFF. In DNA form, the CDR3 reads TGTGCCAGTAGTACGGGACAGGGGGCAAGCGGGGAGCTGTTTTTT. The complete variable domain, with remaining parts taken from reference TRBV19 and TRBJ2-2, reads DGGITQSPKYLFRKEGQNVTLSCEQNLNHDAMYWYRQDPGQGLRLIYYSQIVNDFQKGDIAEGYSVSREKKESFPLTVTSAQKNPTAFYLCASSTGQGASGELFFGEGSRLTVL.

V usage is TRBV7-9 and J usage is TRBJ1-1; no clear D gene. The V gene's germline CDR1 is SEHNR and CDR2 FQNEAQ (reference sequence). V was clipped by 1 base and J by 2 bases, with 8 bases between them. The CDR3 spans 14 residues. Written as DNA, the CDR3 is TGTGCCAGCAGCTTAGAATTGAGTAACACTGAAGCTTTCTTT. It translates to CASSLELSNTEAFF.

A few counts support this clone. Written as DNA, the CDR3 is TGTGCCAGCAGTCACAGGTCGTCATTAAACAATGAGCAGTTCTTC. It yields the protein CASSHRSSLNNEQFF. The rearrangement joins TRBV2 to TRBJ2-1, with D possibly TRBD1 on 5 matching bases. The ends were cut back, 5 bases at V and 5 bases at J, with 16 bases in the middle. CDR1 and CDR2 from the germline V gene are SNHLY and FYNNEI. The CDR3 loop spans 15 amino acids.

CDR3 amino acids: CASSPLGQGARTAQYF. The DNA of the CDR3 is TGTGCCAGCTCACCTCTGGGACAGGGGGCGAGGACAGCGCAGTATTTT. J is TRBJ2-3 and V is TRBV18; 12 bases are shared with TRBD1. The V segment lost 3 bases and the J segment 10 bases; nucleotides outside the gene matches: 11. The CDR3 has 16 residues. Per the germline V gene, CDR1 is KGHSH and CDR2 is LQKENI.

The CDR3 spells CASSPRGDTQYF. In nucleotides, the CDR3 is TGTGCCAGCAGCCCCCGTGGGGATACGCAGTATTTT. This chain connects TRBV7-2 to TRBJ2-3, with D hard to call. Germline V gene data show CDR1 as SGHTA and CDR2 as FQGNSA. The CDR3 loop spans 12 amino acids. The ends were cut back, 5 bases at V and 6 bases at J, with 9 bases in the middle.

The chain uses TRBV7-8 and TRBJ2-1; 8 nucleotides line up with TRBD1. CDR1 and CDR2 from the germline V gene are SGHVS and FQNEAQ. The CDR3 covers 15 residues. The J segment lost 1 base and the V segment lost 5 bases, leaving 4 bases of the junction unmatched. The CDR3 DNA is TGTGCCAGCAGCCACCGACAGGGGTCCTACAATGAGCAGTTCTTC. It is translated as CASSHRQGSYNEQFF.

This clone appeared a single time. The chain uses TRBV5-1 and TRBJ2-7, with a tentative D call TRBD1 (5 bases). Germline CDR1 and CDR2: SGHRS and YFSETQ. This CDR3 region has 15 residues. The V end was cut by 4 bases, the J end by 4 bases, with 18 bases between. CDR3 in DNA: TGCGCCAGCAGCCGGACAACCCTCTTAACTTACGAGCAGTACTTC. Protein sequence: CASSRTTLLTYEQYF. The full variable domain, its missing parts supplied by reference TRBV5-1 and TRBJ2-7, is KAGVTQTPRYLIKTRGQQVTLSCSPISGHRSVSWYQQTPGQGLQFLFEYFSETQRNKGNFPGRFSGRQFSNSRSEMNVSTLELGDSALYLCASSRTTLLTYEQYFGPGTRLTVT.